This T cell receptor beta chain came from a study of shared clonotypes between healthy human individuals. General observations from the study: Larger estimated richness was generally seen in naive subsets than in memory subsets. Non-shared clonotypes had lower generation probabilities than those shared by all four donors.

In the authors' workflow: Junction-only immunoSEQ sequences carried no quality scores, so filtering differed. Measured with immunoSEQ multiplex PCR; TCRdb has only the in-frame clones, and not every one. V, J and clone size reflect that table, while D and trimming were determined from the DNA. This table has about 1.1 million clones, 77% appearing once. Recent vaccinations or acute infections were absent in the healthy HIV-negative adult donors. This CDR3 has 14 residues. Germline V gene sequence: CDR1 SGHTA, CDR2 FQGNSA. Between the trimmed V and J ends, which lost 5 bases and 9 bases, there was a span of 19 bases. Of note for this clone: Antigen specificity is unknown.

This TCR was sampled from a man between 18 and 35 years old in good health. Some clones in this sample may be carry-over from other donors' samples. The sequenced sample consisted of memory CD4+ T cells from PBMCs. Subset given: CD45RA-negative fraction. The chain employs TRBV7-2 and TRBJ2-5; TRBD2 might be the D (6 bases). The CDR3 sequence: CASSPGGSTRAQYF. CDR3 nucleotide sequence: TGTGCCAGCAGCCCAGGAGGGAGCACCCGAGCCCAGTACTTC.